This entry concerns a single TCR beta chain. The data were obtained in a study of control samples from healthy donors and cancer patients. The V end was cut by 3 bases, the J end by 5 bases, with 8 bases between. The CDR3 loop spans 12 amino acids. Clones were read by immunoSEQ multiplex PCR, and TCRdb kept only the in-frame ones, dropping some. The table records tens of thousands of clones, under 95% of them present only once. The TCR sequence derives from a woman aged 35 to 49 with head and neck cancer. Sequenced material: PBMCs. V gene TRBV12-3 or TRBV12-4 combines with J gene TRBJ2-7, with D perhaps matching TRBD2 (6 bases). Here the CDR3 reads CASSFSGDEQYF. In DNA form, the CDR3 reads TGTGCCAGCAGTTTTTCGGGGGACGAGCAGTACTTC.